Listed below are T cell receptor beta chains from one sample, sequenced in a study of metastatic and nonmetastatic thyroid tumors. From the PCR reads, TCRdb re-called clones with MiXCR. The repertoire has over 3,500 clones, roughly 37% of them found once; the top ten carry roughly 35%. The sample comprised tumor tissue. Receptors were obtained from a male donor with papillary thyroid cancer or a benign thyroid nodule (not recorded which). Some clones in this sample may be carry-over from other donors' samples. Each CDR3 is given with its conserved first and last residue. D genes are given only for firm matches. The listing skips clone size in some rows; elsewhere it reads once, few, many or a size class.

>few|TRBV11-1|TRBJ1-6|TRBD1
CASSLALTGEGNSPLHF
TGTGCCAGCAGCTTAGCCCTGACAGGGGAGGGAAATTCACCCCTCCACTTT
>NA|TRBV28|TRBJ1-2|NA
CASSSPGRIKVSYTF
TGTGCCAGCAGTTCCCCGGGACGGATTAAAGTAAGCTACACCTTC
>NA|TRBV19|TRBJ1-6|NA
CASKIRAIHNSPLHF
TGTGCCAGTAAAATCCGGGCAATACATAATTCACCCCTCCACTTT
>NA|TRBV11-1|TRBJ1-2|NA
CASSETSYGYTF
TGTGCCAGCAGCGAAACGTCCTATGGCTACACCTTC
>once|TRBV11-2|TRBJ1-6|NA
CASSFALYNSPLHF
TGTGCCAGCAGCTTTGCGCTCTATAATTCACCCCTCCACTTT
>NA|TRBV19|TRBJ2-5|NA
CASSITGGPPQETQYF
TGTGCCAGTAGTATAACTGGAGGTCCCCCTCAGGAGACCCAGTACTTC
>NA|TRBV10-3|TRBJ1-2|TRBD1
CAISERGRTGGYTF
TGTGCCATCAGTGAGAGGGGGCGGACAGGGGGCTACACCTTC
>NA|TRBV6-5|TRBJ2-7|NA
CASSYSGGGAFEQYF
TGTGCCAGCAGTTACTCGGGAGGGGGGGCCTTCGAGCAGTACTTC
>few|TRBV19|TRBJ1-6|TRBD1
CATRQGNSPLHF
TGTGCCACCCGACAGGGTAATTCACCCCTCCACTTT
>few|TRBV6-2/TRBV6-3|TRBJ2-1|TRBD2
CASSRSGSSYNEQFF
TGTGCCAGCAGCCGTAGCGGGAGCTCCTACAATGAGCAGTTCTTC
>NA|TRBV28|TRBJ2-1|NA
CASSFGTTNNEQFF
TGTGCCAGCAGTTTCGGGACAACAAACAATGAGCAGTTCTTC
>many|TRBV27|TRBJ2-2|TRBD2
CASSITSGRLAGELFF
TGTGCCAGCAGTATAACTAGCGGGAGACTCGCCGGGGAGCTGTTTTTT
>few|TRBV28|TRBJ2-2|NA
CASSRYSGETGELFF
TGTGCCAGCAGTCGGTACTCGGGGGAAACCGGGGAGCTGTTTTTT
>hyperexpanded|TRBV19|TRBJ2-2|NA
CASSQGTSGELFF
TGTGCCAGTAGTCAGGGAACGTCCGGGGAGCTGTTTTTT
>NA|TRBV11-2|TRBJ2-3|NA
CASSPGLSTDTQYF
TGTGCCAGCAGCCCTGGACTGAGCACAGATACGCAGTATTTT
>few|TRBV24-1|TRBJ1-2|NA
CATSEPGKPYTF
TGTGCCACCAGTGAACCGGGGAAACCCTACACCTTC
>medium-sized|TRBV20-1|TRBJ2-1|TRBD2
CSASPLAGAEPYNEQFF
TGCAGTGCTAGTCCGCTAGCGGGAGCCGAGCCTTACAATGAGCAGTTCTTC
>NA|TRBV20-1|TRBJ2-3|TRBD2
CSAIPLLAGALDTQYF
TGCAGTGCTATCCCGCTGCTAGCGGGCGCGTTGGATACGCAGTATTTT
>NA|TRBV12-3/TRBV12-4|TRBJ2-7|TRBD2
CASRPSGGRGEQYF
TGTGCCAGCAGGCCTTCGGGGGGGCGAGGGGAGCAGTACTTC